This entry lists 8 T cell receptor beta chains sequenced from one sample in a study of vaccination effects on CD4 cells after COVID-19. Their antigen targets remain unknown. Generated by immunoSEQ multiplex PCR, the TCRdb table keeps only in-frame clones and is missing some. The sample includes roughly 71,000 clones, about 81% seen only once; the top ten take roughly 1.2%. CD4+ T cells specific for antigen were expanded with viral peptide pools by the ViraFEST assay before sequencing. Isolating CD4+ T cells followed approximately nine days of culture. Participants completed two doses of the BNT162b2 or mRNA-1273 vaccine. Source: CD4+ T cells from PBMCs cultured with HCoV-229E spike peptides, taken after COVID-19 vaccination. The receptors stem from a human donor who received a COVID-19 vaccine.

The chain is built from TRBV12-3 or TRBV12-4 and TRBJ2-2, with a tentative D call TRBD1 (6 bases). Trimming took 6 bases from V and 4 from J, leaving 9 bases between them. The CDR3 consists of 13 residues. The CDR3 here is CASRGHGTGELFF. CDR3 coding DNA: TGTGCCAGCAGGGGACATGGCACCGGGGAGCTGTTTTTT.

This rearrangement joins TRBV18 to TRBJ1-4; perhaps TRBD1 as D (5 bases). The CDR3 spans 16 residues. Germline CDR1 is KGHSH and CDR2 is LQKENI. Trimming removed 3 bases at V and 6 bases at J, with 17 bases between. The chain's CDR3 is CASSPLAGGADEKLFF. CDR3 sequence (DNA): TGTGCCAGCTCACCCCTGGCTGGAGGGGCGGATGAAAAACTGTTTTTT.

In nucleotides, the CDR3 is TGTGCCTGGGCGGACAGGGACGGATCCTATAATTCACCCCTCCACTTT. Translated: CAWADRDGSYNSPLHF. This chain connects TRBV30 to TRBJ1-6; 8 nucleotides agree with TRBD1. V dropped 5 bases and J dropped 1; count of bases not matched to a gene: 7. Germline CDR1 is GTSNPN and CDR2 is SVGIG (reference sequence). CDR3 length: 16 amino acids.

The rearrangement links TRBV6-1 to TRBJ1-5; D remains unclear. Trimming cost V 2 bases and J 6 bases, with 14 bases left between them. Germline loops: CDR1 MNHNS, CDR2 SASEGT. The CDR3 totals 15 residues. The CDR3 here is CASSELGAPVQPQHF. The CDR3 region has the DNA TGTGCCAGCAGTGAATTAGGAGCCCCTGTTCAGCCCCAGCATTTT.

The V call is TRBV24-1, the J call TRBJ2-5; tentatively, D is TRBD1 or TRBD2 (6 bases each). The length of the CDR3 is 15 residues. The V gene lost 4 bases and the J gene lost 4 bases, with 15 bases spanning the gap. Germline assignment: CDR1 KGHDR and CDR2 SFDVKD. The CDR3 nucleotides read TGTGCCACCAGTGACCCAACGGGGGCCGGAGAGACCCAGTACTTC. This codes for CATSDPTGAGETQYF.

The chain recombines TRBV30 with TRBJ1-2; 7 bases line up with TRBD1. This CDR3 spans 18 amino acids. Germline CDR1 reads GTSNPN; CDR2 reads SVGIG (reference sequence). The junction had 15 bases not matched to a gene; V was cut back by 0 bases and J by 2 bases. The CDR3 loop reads CAWSVLFGTETLNYGYTF. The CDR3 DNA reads TGTGCCTGGAGTGTACTGTTCGGGACAGAGACACTGAACTATGGCTACACCTTC.

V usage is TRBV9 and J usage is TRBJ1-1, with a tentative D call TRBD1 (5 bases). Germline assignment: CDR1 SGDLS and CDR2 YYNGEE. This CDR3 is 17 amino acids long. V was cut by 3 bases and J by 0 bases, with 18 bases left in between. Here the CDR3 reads CASSAGTVFDMNTEAFF. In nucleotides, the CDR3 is TGTGCCAGCAGCGCCGGGACGGTGTTTGACATGAACACTGAAGCTTTCTTT. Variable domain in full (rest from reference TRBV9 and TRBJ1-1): DSGVTQTPKHLITATGQRVTLRCSPRSGDLSVYWYQQSLDQGLQFLIQYYNGEERAKGNILERFSAQQFPDLHSELNLSSLELGDSALYFCASSAGTVFDMNTEAFFGQGTRLTVV.

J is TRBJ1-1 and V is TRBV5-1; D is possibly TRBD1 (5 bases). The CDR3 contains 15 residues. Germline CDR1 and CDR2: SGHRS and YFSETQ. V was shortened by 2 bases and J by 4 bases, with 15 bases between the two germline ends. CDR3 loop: CASSFRTGGTTEAFF. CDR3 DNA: TGCGCCAGCAGCTTCCGGACCGGGGGTACCACTGAAGCTTTCTTT.